The clone carrying this T cell receptor (beta chain) appeared once. The V end lost 3 bases, the J end lost 6 bases, and 12 bases lay between the germline ends. Germline V gene data show CDR1 as SEHNR and CDR2 as FQNEAQ (reference sequence). The CDR3 has 14 residues. The record originates from a study of shared clonotypes between healthy human individuals. Profiling relied on immunoSEQ multiplex PCR, and the TCRdb table lists in-frame clones only, not all of them. The profile shows about 980,000 clones, around three quarters of them singletons. Input material: memory CD4+ T cells sorted from blood. The subset denotes: CD45RA-negative fraction. This chain uses TRBV7-9 with TRBJ2-1; the D gene is possibly TRBD2 (6 bases). The TCR sequence derives from a young man in good health. The CDR3 loop reads CASSLVVAANEQFF. The CDR3 DNA reads TGTGCCAGCAGCTTGGTAGTAGCGGCCAATGAGCAGTTCTTC.